The 16 T cell receptor beta chains given below trace back to one sample, sequenced in a study of T cell clonotyping in hematopoietic cell transplantation (dated by TCRdb to the early 2020s). The time point label, read with the paper, signifies: recipient sample about 28 days before transplant, after cytoreduction. The receptor library was made with the immunoSEQ multiplex PCR assay. Held by TCRdb, this immuneACCESS table contains in-frame sequences only and omits some clones. Under half of the omission traces to an unresolved V gene where checked; the cause of the rest is unknown. In this sample the table shows roughly 44,000 clones, 85% of which occur a single time. Of the sample, about 3% is held by the ten largest clones. The input for sequencing was peripheral blood mononuclear cells, taken before stem cell transplant. The receptors derive from a man in his sixties with acute myeloid leukemia. Some clones in this sample may be carry-over from other donors' samples.

V and J are TRBV2 and TRBJ1-4, with TRBD1 as a possible D gene (5 bases). This CDR3 spans 15 amino acids. V lost 7 bases and J lost 6, with 18 bases in between. Germline V gene sequence: CDR1 SNHLY, CDR2 FYNNEI. The CDR3 coding sequence is TGTGCCAGCACCGGACTTCAGGGAAGCTATGAAAAACTGTTTTTT. This sequence encodes CASTGLQGSYEKLFF.

The gene calls are TRBV6-5 and TRBJ2-7; unclear D gene. The CDR3 runs to 13 residues. The germline gives CDR1 MNHEY, CDR2 SVGAGI. V was shortened by 2 bases and J by 7 bases, with 12 bases between the two germline ends. The DNA of the CDR3 is TGTGCCAGCAGTTACACCGGCGGTGGGGAGCAGTACTTC. The encoded protein is CASSYTGGGEQYF.

J is TRBJ2-6 and V is TRBV7-2, with D tentatively TRBD2 (6 bases). Germline CDR1 reads SGHTA; CDR2 reads FQGNSA. CDR3 length: 16 amino acids. Trimming removed 5 bases at V and 4 bases at J, with 15 bases between. The CDR3 nucleotides read TGTGCCAGCAGCCCACCAGGCGGGGCAGGGGCCAACGTCCTGACTTTC. It is translated as CASSPPGGAGANVLTF.

This clone was recorded once. This CDR3 is CASKDRAGNTIYF. The DNA of the CDR3 is TGTGCCAGCAAAGACAGGGCTGGAAACACCATATATTTT. The rearrangement joins TRBV6-1 to TRBJ1-3; TRBD1 matches 7 bases. The V segment lost 7 bases and the J segment 2 bases; nucleotides outside the gene matches: 2. CDR1 MNHNS and CDR2 SASEGT come from the germline V gene. The CDR3 has 13 residues.

The genes are TRBV19 and TRBJ2-7; no reliable D call. The V and J ends lost 3 bases and 1 base respectively, with 13 bases between them. Germline V CDR1 and CDR2: LNHDA, SQIVND (reference sequence). The CDR3 covers 15 residues. DNA of the CDR3: TGTGCCAGTAGTATTTTTGGGGATCGGTCCTACGAGCAGTACTTC. Protein: CASSIFGDRSYEQYF.

The chain links TRBV19 to TRBJ2-2; 10 positions agree with TRBD2. Trimming took 4 bases from V and 6 from J; bases not matched to a gene: 8. The germline V gene has CDR1 LNHDA and CDR2 SQIVND (reference sequence). This CDR3 region has 16 residues. CDR3 bases: TGTGCCAGTAGTACCCAAGCGGGGGGGCAATCCGGGGAGCTGTTTTTT. This encodes CASSTQAGGQSGELFF.

The chain has TRBV29-1 and TRBJ1-2; no clear D gene. V lost 6 bases and J 2 bases, leaving 13 bases between the germline ends. Germline V gives CDR1 SQVTM, CDR2 ANQGSEA. The CDR3 length is 13 residues. The CDR3 region has the DNA TGCAGCGTCCTGCGCGGGGTGAACTATGGCTACACCTTC. Protein: CSVLRGVNYGYTF.

J is TRBJ1-5 and V is TRBV5-8; 8 bases are a match to TRBD1. This CDR3 region has 14 residues. J lost 0 bases, V lost 7 bases, and 3 bases had no gene match. CDR1 SGHTS and CDR2 YDEGEE come from the germline V gene. The CDR3 DNA is TGTGCCAGCTCGGACAGGGTTAGCAATCAGCCCCAGCATTTT. Its translation is CASSDRVSNQPQHF.

The chain combines TRBV28 with TRBJ1-4, with 9 nucleotides matching TRBD1. This CDR3 is 15 amino acids long. Per the germline V gene, CDR1 is MDHEN and CDR2 is SYDVKM. The V and J ends lost 4 bases and 7 bases, in that order; junction bases with no gene match: 7. The CDR3 DNA sequence: TGTGCCAGCAGTTCAAACCGGGACAGGGCTGAAAAACTGTTTTTT. Residues: CASSSNRDRAEKLFF.

The V and J genes are TRBV2 and TRBJ1-1, with 7 bases fitting TRBD1. The germline CDR1 and CDR2 sequences are SNHLY and FYNNEI. CDR3 length: 12 amino acids. The junction had 2 bases not matched to a gene; V was cut back by 6 bases and J by 4 bases. CDR3 nucleotides: TGTGCCAGCAGACAGGGGTTCACTGAAGCTTTCTTT. Translation gives CASRQGFTEAFF. The full variable domain, in which reference TRBV2 and TRBJ1-1 provide the parts outside the CDR3, is EPEVTQTPSHQVTQMGQEVILRCVPISNHLYFYWYRQILGQKVEFLVSFYNNEISEKSEIFDDQFSVERPDGSNFTLKIRSTKLEDSAMYFCASRQGFTEAFFGQGTRLTVV.

CDR3 amino acids: CASRTVRGGETQYF. CDR3 coding DNA: TGTGCCAGCAGAACTGTACGGGGGGGGGAGACCCAGTACTTC. The chain carries TRBV6-5 and TRBJ2-5, with TRBD2 matching over 8 bases. The V segment lost 6 bases and the J segment 5 bases; nucleotides outside the gene matches: 8. Per germline, CDR1 MNHEY and CDR2 SVGAGI. The CDR3 extends over 14 amino acids.

This clone was recorded only once. The chain recombines TRBV28 with TRBJ2-2, with D possibly TRBD2 on 6 matching bases. This CDR3 spans 14 amino acids. Germline V gives CDR1 MDHEN, CDR2 SYDVKM. Trimming left V 3 bases short and J 7 bases short, with 12 bases between. In nucleotides, the CDR3 is TGTGCCAGCAGTTTGACTAGTTTGGACGGGGAGCTGTTTTTT. Translated, it gives CASSLTSLDGELFF.

The rearrangement joins TRBV30 to TRBJ2-1, with D perhaps being TRBD1 or TRBD2 (5 bases each). The CDR3 extends over 13 amino acids. CDR1 is GTSNPN and CDR2 is SVGIG in the germline V gene (reference sequence). CDR3 coding DNA: TGTGTCGGGGCATCCGACGGGGTCAATGAGCAGTTCTTC. As protein: CVGASDGVNEQFF.

The rearrangement links TRBV20-1 to TRBJ2-7, with D uncertain. CDR1 and CDR2 from the germline V gene are DFQATT and SNEGSKA (reference sequence). The length of the CDR3 is 11 residues. Deletions cut 6 bases from V and 5 bases from J, with 11 bases between. CDR3 DNA sequence: TGCAGTGCCCCTGGGAACCACGAGCAGTACTTC. It codes for CSAPGNHEQYF.

The chain uses TRBV7-3 and TRBJ2-3; D uncertain. The germline gives CDR1 SGHTA, CDR2 FQGTGA. There are 13 residues in the CDR3. V was trimmed by 4 bases and J by 4 bases, leaving 9 bases between them. The chain's CDR3 is CASSSPWADTQYF. CDR3 DNA: TGTGCCAGCAGCTCGCCGTGGGCAGATACGCAGTATTTT.

The rearrangement joins TRBV2 to TRBJ1-4; 7 nucleotides align to TRBD1. This CDR3 is 14 amino acids long. V was clipped by 6 bases and J by 4 bases; unmatched bases: 5. From germline, CDR1 is SNHLY and CDR2 FYNNEI. This CDR3 reads CASRRQGVNEKLFF. DNA for the CDR3: TGTGCCAGCAGGAGACAGGGTGTTAATGAAAAACTGTTTTTT. Supplemented by reference TRBV2 and TRBJ1-4, the full variable domain reads EPEVTQTPSHQVTQMGQEVILRCVPISNHLYFYWYRQILGQKVEFLVSFYNNEISEKSEIFDDQFSVERPDGSNFTLKIRSTKLEDSAMYFCASRRQGVNEKLFFGSGTQLSVL.